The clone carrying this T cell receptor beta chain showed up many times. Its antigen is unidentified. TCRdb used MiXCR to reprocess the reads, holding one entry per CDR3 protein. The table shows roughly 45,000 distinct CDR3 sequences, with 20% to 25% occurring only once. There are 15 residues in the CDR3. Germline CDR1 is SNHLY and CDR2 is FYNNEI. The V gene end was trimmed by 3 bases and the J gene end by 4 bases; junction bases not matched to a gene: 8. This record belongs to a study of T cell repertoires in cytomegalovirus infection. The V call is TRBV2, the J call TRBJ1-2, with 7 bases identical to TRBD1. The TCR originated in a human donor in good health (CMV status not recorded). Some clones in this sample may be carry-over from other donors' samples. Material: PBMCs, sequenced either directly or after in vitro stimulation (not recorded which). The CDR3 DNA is TGTGCCAGCAGTGACGCAGGGGGGGCAATCTATGGCTACACCTTC. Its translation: CASSDAGGAIYGYTF.